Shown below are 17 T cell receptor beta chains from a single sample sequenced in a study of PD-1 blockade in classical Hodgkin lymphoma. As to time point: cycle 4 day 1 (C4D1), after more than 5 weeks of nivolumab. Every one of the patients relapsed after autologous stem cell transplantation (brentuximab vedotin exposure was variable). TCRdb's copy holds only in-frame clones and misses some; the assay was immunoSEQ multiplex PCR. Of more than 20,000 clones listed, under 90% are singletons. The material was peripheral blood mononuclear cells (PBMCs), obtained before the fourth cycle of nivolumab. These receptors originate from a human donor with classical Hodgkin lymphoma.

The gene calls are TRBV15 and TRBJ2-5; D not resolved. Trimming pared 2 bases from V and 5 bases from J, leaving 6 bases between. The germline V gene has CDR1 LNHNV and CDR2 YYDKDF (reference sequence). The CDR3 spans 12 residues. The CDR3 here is CATSRLRETQYF. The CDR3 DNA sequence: TGTGCCACCAGCAGATTACGGGAGACCCAGTACTTC.

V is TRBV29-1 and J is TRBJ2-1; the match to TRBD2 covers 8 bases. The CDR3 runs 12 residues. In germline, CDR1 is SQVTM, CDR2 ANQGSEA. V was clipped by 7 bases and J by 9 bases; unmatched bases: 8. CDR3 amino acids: CSALRGGSEQFF. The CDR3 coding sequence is TGCAGCGCCCTTCGGGGGGGAAGTGAGCAGTTCTTC.

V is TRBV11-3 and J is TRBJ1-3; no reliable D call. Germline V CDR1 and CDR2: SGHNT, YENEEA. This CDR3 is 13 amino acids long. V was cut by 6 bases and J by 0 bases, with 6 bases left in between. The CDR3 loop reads CASRFASGNTIYF. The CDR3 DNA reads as TGTGCCAGCAGGTTCGCCTCTGGAAACACCATATATTTT.

The CDR3 region is CASSPWTGSTDTQYF. CDR3 DNA: TGTGCCAGCTCACCCTGGACGGGGAGCACAGATACGCAGTATTTT. The chain recombines TRBV18 with TRBJ2-3; perhaps TRBD2 as D (5 bases). V lost 3 bases and J lost 0, with 10 bases in between. Per the germline V gene, CDR1 is KGHSH and CDR2 is LQKENI. The CDR3 totals 15 residues.

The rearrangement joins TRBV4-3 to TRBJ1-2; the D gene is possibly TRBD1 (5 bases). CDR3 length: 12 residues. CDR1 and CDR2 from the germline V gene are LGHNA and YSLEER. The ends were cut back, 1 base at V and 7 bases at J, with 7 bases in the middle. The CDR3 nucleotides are TGCGCCAGCAGCCAAGGAGGGGTTGGCTACACCTTC. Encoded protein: CASSQGGVGYTF.

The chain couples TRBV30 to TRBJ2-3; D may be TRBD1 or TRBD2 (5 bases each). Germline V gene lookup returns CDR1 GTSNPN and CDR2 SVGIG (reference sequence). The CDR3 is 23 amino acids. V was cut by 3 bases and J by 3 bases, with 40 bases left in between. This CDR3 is CAWSTREIAQIGVYVKKTDTQYF. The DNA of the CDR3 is TGTGCCTGGAGCACCCGGGAAATAGCACAGATAGGGGTATATGTTAAAAAGACAGATACGCAGTATTTT.

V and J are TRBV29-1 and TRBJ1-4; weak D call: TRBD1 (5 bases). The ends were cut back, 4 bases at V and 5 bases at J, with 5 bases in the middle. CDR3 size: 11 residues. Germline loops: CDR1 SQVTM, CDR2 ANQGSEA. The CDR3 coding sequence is TGCAGCGTTGGGGGCAATGAAAAACTGTTTTTT. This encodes CSVGGNEKLFF.

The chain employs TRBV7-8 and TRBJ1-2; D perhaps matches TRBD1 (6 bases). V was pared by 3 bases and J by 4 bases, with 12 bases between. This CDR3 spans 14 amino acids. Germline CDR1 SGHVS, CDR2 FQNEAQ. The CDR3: CASSLRGSGYGYTF. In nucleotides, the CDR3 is TGTGCCAGCAGCTTGAGGGGGTCGGGCTATGGCTACACCTTC. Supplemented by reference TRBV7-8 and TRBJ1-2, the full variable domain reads GAGVSQSPRYKVAKRGQDVALRCDPISGHVSLFWYQQALGQGPEFLTYFQNEAQLDKSGLPSDRFFAERPEGSVSTLKIQRTQQEDSAVYLCASSLRGSGYGYTFGSGTRLTVV.

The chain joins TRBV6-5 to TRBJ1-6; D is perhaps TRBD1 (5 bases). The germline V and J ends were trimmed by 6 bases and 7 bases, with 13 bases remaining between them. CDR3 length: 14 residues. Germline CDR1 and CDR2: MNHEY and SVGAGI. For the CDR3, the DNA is TGTGCCAGCAGCTCGGGACTTTTGAATTCACCCCTCCACTTT. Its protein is CASSSGLLNSPLHF.

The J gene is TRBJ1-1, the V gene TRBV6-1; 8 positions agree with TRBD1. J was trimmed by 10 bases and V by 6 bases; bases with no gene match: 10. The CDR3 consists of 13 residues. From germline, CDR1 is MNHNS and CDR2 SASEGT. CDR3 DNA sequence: TGTGCCAGCAGCATGGACAGGGCCCTGTTAGCTTTCTTT. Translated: CASSMDRALLAFF.

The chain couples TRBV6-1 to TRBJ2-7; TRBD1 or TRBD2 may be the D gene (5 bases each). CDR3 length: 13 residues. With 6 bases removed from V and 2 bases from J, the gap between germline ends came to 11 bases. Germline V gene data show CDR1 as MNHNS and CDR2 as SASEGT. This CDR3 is CASRQTGPYEQYF. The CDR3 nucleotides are TGTGCCAGCAGGCAAACGGGACCCTACGAGCAGTACTTC.

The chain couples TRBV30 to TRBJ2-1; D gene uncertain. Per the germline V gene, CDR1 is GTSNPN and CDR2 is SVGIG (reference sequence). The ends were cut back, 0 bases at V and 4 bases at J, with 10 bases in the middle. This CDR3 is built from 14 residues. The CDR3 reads CAWSVQLTYNEQFF. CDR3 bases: TGTGCCTGGAGTGTACAGCTGACATACAATGAGCAGTTCTTC.

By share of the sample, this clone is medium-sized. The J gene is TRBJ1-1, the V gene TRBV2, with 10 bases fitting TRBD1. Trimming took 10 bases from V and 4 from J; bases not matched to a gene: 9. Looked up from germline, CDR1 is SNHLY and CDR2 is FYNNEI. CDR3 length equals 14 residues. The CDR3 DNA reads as TGTGCCATAATGACAGGGGGCCGGGGCACTGAAGCTTTCTTT. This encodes CAIMTGGRGTEAFF.

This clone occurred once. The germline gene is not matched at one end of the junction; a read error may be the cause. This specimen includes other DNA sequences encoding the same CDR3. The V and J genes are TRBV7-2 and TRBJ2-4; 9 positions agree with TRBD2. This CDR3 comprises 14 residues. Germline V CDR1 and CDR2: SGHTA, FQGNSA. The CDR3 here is CASRAGGSKNIQYF. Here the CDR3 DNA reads TGTGCCAGCAGAGCGGGAGGTTCCAAAAATATTCAGTACTTC. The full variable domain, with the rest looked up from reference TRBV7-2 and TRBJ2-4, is GAGVSQSPSNKVTEKGKDVELRCDPISGHTALYWYRQSLGQGLEFLIYFQGNSAPDKSGLPSDRFSAERTGGSVSTLTIQRTQQEDSAVYLCASRAGGSKNIQYFGAGTRLSVL.

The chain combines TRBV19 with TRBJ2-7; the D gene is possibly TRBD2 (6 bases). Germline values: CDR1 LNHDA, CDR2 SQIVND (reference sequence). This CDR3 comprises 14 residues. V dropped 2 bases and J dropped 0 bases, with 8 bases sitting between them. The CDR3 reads CASSITGSSYEQYF. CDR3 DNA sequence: TGTGCCAGTAGTATAACCGGGAGCTCCTACGAGCAGTACTTC. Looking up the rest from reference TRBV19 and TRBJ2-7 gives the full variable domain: DGGITQSPKYLFRKEGQNVTLSCEQNLNHDAMYWYRQDPGQGLRLIYYSQIVNDFQKGDIAEGYSVSREKKESFPLTVTSAQKNPTAFYLCASSITGSSYEQYFGPGTRLTVT.

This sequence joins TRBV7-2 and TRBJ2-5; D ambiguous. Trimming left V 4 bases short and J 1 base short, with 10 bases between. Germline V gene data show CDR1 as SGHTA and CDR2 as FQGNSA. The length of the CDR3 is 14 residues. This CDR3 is CASSSGQFQETQYF. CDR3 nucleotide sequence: TGTGCCAGCAGCTCCGGGCAGTTCCAAGAGACCCAGTACTTC.

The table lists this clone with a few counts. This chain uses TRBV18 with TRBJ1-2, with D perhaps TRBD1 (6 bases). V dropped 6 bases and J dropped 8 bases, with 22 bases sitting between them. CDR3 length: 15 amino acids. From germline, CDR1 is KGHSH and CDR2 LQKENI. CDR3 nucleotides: TGTGCCAGCTCCCAATTCCAGAAGGCAGGGGAGGGCTACACCTTC. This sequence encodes CASSQFQKAGEGYTF.